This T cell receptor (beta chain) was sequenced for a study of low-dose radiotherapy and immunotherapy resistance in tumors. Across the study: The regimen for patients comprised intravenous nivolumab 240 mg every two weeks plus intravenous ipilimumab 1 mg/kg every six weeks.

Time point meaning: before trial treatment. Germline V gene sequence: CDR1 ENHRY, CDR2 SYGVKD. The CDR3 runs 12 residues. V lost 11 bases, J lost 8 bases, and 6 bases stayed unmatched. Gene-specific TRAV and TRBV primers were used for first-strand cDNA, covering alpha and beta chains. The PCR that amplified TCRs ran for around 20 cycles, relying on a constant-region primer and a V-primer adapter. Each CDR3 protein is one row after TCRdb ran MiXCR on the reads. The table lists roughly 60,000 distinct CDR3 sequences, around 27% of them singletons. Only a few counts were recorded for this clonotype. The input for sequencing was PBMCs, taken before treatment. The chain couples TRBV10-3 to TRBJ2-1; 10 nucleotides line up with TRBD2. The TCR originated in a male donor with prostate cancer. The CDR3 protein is CAHKGTSDEQFF. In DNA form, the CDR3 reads TGTGCCCACAAAGGGACTAGCGATGAGCAGTTCTTC.